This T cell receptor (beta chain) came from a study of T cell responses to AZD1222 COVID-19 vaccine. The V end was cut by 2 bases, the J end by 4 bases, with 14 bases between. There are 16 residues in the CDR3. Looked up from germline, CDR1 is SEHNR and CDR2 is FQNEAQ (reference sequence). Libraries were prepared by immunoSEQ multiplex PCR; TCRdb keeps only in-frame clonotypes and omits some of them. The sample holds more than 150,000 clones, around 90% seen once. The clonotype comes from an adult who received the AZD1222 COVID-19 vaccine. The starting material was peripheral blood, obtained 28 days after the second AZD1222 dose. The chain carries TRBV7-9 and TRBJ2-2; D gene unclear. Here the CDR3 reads CASSLSSQLLTGELFF. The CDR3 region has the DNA TGTGCCAGCAGCTTAAGCTCTCAGCTCCTCACCGGGGAGCTGTTTTTT. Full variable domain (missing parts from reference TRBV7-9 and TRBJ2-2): DTGVSQNPRHKITKRGQNVTFRCDPISEHNRLYWYRQTLGQGPEFLTYFQNEAQLEKSRLLSDRFSAERPKGSFSTLEIQRTEQGDSAMYLCASSLSSQLLTGELFFGEGSRLTVL.